These 24 T cell receptor beta chains were sequenced from one sample in a study of T cells in Graves' hyperthyroidism and ophthalmopathy. Amplified TCR beta CDR3 regions came from RNA transcripts. TCR CDR3 regions were first amplified by RT-PCR with HTBI primers. TCRdb independently ran MiXCR on the multiplex PCR reads; one entry per CDR3 protein. Here the sample spans about 690,000 distinct CDR3 sequences, approximately 15% being singletons. Sequencing was done on a sample of blood. Every receptor here comes from a man between 50 and 59 years old with Graves' hyperthyroidism.

This clonotype was found a few times. This rearrangement joins TRBV7-8 to TRBJ2-2; 9 positions agree with TRBD2. The CDR3 consists of 17 residues. Germline V gene sequence: CDR1 SGHVS, CDR2 FQNEAQ. J was trimmed by 2 bases and V by 3 bases; bases with no gene match: 7. CDR3 sequence (DNA): TGTGCCAGCAGCTTCCCGACTAGCGGTCTAAACACCGGGGAGCTGTTTTTT. This sequence encodes CASSFPTSGLNTGELFF.

This clonotype was seen a few times. The rearrangement uses TRBV7-6 and TRBJ2-1, with 14 bases fitting TRBD2. V dropped 5 bases and J dropped 12; count of bases not matched to a gene: 12. Germline V CDR1 and CDR2: SGHVS, FNYEAQ. This CDR3 spans 16 amino acids. Here the CDR3 DNA reads TGTGCCAGCAGCACCGGGACTAGCGGGAGCCTCGGGCTGCAGTTCTTC. Amino acid sequence: CASSTGTSGSLGLQFF.

This clonotype was recorded many times. The rearrangement joins TRBV2 to TRBJ2-7; D remains unclear. The germline V and J ends were trimmed by 3 bases and 4 bases, with 10 bases remaining between them. Germline V gene data show CDR1 as SNHLY and CDR2 as FYNNEI. The length of the CDR3 is 13 residues. The CDR3 coding sequence is TGTGCCAGCAGTGATCGGCGGTTGTACGAGCAGTACTTC. Its translation is CASSDRRLYEQYF.

This clonotype was seen at least ten times. The chain couples TRBV20-1 to TRBJ2-3; 7 bases fit TRBD2. Per germline, CDR1 DFQATT and CDR2 SNEGSKA (reference sequence). The CDR3 totals 13 residues. V trimming: 5 bases; J trimming: 3 bases; junction bases outside the gene matches: 5. DNA for the CDR3: TGCAGTGCTCCTCTAGCGGAAACAGATACGCAGTATTTT. It yields the protein CSAPLAETDTQYF.

This clonotype occurred many times. V gene TRBV2 combines with J gene TRBJ1-2, with D possibly matching TRBD1 (6 bases). Germline values: CDR1 SNHLY, CDR2 FYNNEI. CDR3 length: 12 residues. The CDR3 reads CGEGGLRYGYTF. The CDR3 nucleotides are TGTGGAGAGGGGGGACTCCGCTATGGCTACACCTTC. Full variable domain (missing parts from reference TRBV2 and TRBJ1-2): EPEVTQTPSHQVTQMGQEVILRCVPISNHLYFYWYRQILGQKVEFLVSFYNNEISEKSEIFDDQFSVERPDGSNFTLKIRSTKLEDSAMYFCGEGGLRYGYTFGSGTRLTVV.

This clonotype was seen ten or more times. This chain connects TRBV12-3 or TRBV12-4 to TRBJ2-1, with 11 bases aligning to TRBD2. V lost 6 bases and J lost 8; bases outside the gene matches: 9. CDR3 size: 15 residues. The CDR3 spells CASRQTSGSSDEQFF. CDR3 nucleotide sequence: TGTGCCAGCAGACAAACTAGCGGGAGTTCCGATGAGCAGTTCTTC.

The V call is TRBV3-1, the J call TRBJ1-4; TRBD1 agrees at 8 bases. The V gene's germline CDR1 is LGHDT and CDR2 YNNKEL (reference sequence). V was pared by 5 bases and J by 7 bases, with 6 bases of the junction left unmatched. The CDR3 spans 14 residues. CDR3 sequence: CASSEGQELEKLFF. CDR3 nucleotides: TGTGCCAGCAGCGAGGGACAGGAACTTGAAAAACTGTTTTTT.

On this clonotype itself: Being one base from a much bigger clone, this may be a read error. J is TRBJ2-7 and V is TRBV28; D is perhaps TRBD1 (6 bases). The CDR3 extends over 16 amino acids. CDR1 and CDR2 from the germline V gene are MDHEN and SYDVKM. CDR3 protein: CAGSLRIGDTEYEQYF. The CDR3 nucleotides read TGTGCCGGCAGTTTAAGGATTGGGGACACCGAGTACGAGCAGTACTTC.

This clonotype was counted at least ten times. The J gene is TRBJ1-6, the V gene TRBV6-1, with D perhaps matching TRBD1 (6 bases). Deletions cut 7 bases from V and 10 bases from J, with 20 bases between. Germline CDR1 reads MNHNS; CDR2 reads SASEGT. The CDR3 runs to 15 residues. CDR3 region: CASTVGGGTGSPLHF. The CDR3 DNA follows: TGTGCCAGCACCGTGGGCGGGGGCACGGGCTCACCCCTCCACTTT.

Many counts were recorded for this clonotype. The V call is TRBV10-1, the J call TRBJ2-1, with 7 bases identical to TRBD2. Germline loops: CDR1 WNHNN, CDR2 SYGVQD (reference sequence). V lost 3 bases to trimming and J lost 8 bases; unmatched junction nucleotides: 7. The CDR3 length is 14 residues. CDR3 in DNA: TGCGCCAGCAGTGAAGGCGGGAGTGGGCATGAGCAGTTCTTC. The encoded protein is CASSEGGSGHEQFF.

This clonotype was found many times. The rearrangement uses TRBV6-2 or TRBV6-3 and TRBJ1-5; the D gene is possibly TRBD1 (5 bases). Germline V lookup: CDR1 MNHEY, CDR2 SVGEGT. The CDR3 extends over 15 amino acids. V was pared by 6 bases and J by 7 bases, with 19 bases between. This CDR3 reads CASSSLRDQRQPQHF. The CDR3 DNA is TGTGCCAGCAGCTCACTCCGGGACCAAAGACAGCCCCAGCATTTT.

This clonotype was seen repeatedly, ten times or more. V and J are TRBV28 and TRBJ1-6; D possibly corresponds to TRBD1 (5 bases). V was trimmed by 4 bases and J by 7 bases, leaving 14 bases between them. In germline, CDR1 is MDHEN, CDR2 SYDVKM. CDR3 length: 15 amino acids. The CDR3 region has the DNA TGTGCCAGCAGTTGGCGGGACGCAGGGAATTCACCCCTCCACTTT. The encoded protein is CASSWRDAGNSPLHF. Using reference TRBV28 and TRBJ1-6 for the parts outside the CDR3, the full variable domain is DVKVTQSSRYLVKRTGEKVFLECVQDMDHENMFWYRQDPGLGLRLIYFSYDVKMKEKGDIPEGYSVSREKKERFSLILESASTNQTSMYLCASSWRDAGNSPLHFGNGTRLTVT.

This clonotype was observed a few times. The chain recombines TRBV9 with TRBJ1-1; D uncertain. The V end was cut by 0 bases, the J end by 0 bases, with 9 bases between. CDR3 length: 15 residues. The germline gives CDR1 SGDLS, CDR2 YYNGEE. The CDR3 DNA reads TGTGCCAGCAGCGTAGGGAGCCCCATGAACACTGAAGCTTTCTTT. Translated, it gives CASSVGSPMNTEAFF.

The chain recombines TRBV5-1 with TRBJ1-2; perhaps TRBD1 as D (5 bases). Deletions cut 4 bases from V and 0 bases from J, with 13 bases between. Germline V gene lookup returns CDR1 SGHRS and CDR2 YFSETQ. CDR3 size: 15 residues. DNA of the CDR3: TGCGCCAGCAGCGCGGGAGGGACGGCTAACTATGGCTACACCTTC. It translates to CASSAGGTANYGYTF.

V and J are TRBV25-1 and TRBJ1-6; TRBD1 agrees at 8 bases. The germline CDR1 and CDR2 sequences are MGHDK and SYGVNS. The CDR3 totals 15 residues. V trimming: 7 bases; J trimming: 10 bases; junction bases outside the gene matches: 12. The CDR3: CASTQRGTGYSPLHF. The CDR3 DNA sequence: TGTGCCAGCACCCAAAGGGGGACAGGATACTCACCCCTCCACTTT. Full variable domain (remainder filled in from reference TRBV25-1 and TRBJ1-6): EADIYQTPRYLVIGTGKKITLECSQTMGHDKMYWYQQDPGMELHLIHYSYGVNSTEKGDLSSESTVSRIRTEHFPLTLESARPSHTSQYLCASTQRGTGYSPLHFGNGTRLTVT.

Worth noting for this clonotype: Since a much larger clone is just one base distant, this may be a read error. This CDR3 fails to terminate in the conserved phenylalanine or tryptophan, so it likely reflects a read error. The V call is TRBV12-3 or TRBV12-4, the J call TRBJ1-3, with no clear D. V was trimmed by 4 bases and J by 8 bases, leaving 9 bases between them. This CDR3 region has 12 residues. CDR3 sequence reads: CASSSPRDTIYL. Here the CDR3 DNA reads TGTGCCAGCAGTTCGCCCCGAGACACCATATATCTT.

This clonotype was observed a handful of times. V is TRBV7-2 and J is TRBJ2-2; 7 bases line up with TRBD2. V was pared by 3 bases and J by 0 bases, with 10 bases of the junction left unmatched. CDR1 SGHTA and CDR2 FQGNSA come from the germline V gene. This CDR3 spans 18 amino acids. CDR3 loop: CASSLLGSGLANTGELFF. As DNA, the CDR3 is TGTGCCAGCAGCTTGTTAGGTAGCGGACTAGCGAACACCGGGGAGCTGTTTTTT.

This clonotype was observed at least ten times. This chain links TRBV11-2 with TRBJ2-1; possible D gene TRBD2, 6 bases. V shed 6 bases and J shed 4 bases, with 22 bases lying between them. The CDR3 loop spans 17 amino acids. Germline CDR1 SGHAT, CDR2 FQNNGV. The CDR3: CASSLPGAAGLYNEQFF. The CDR3 nucleotides are TGTGCCAGCAGTCTACCGGGCGCGGCGGGATTATACAATGAGCAGTTCTTC. Using reference TRBV11-2 and TRBJ2-1 for the parts outside the CDR3, the full variable domain is EAGVAQSPRYKIIEKRQSVAFWCNPISGHATLYWYQQILGQGPKLLIQFQNNGVVDDSQLPKDRFSAERLKGVDSTLKIQPAKLEDSAVYLCASSLPGAAGLYNEQFFGPGTRLTVL.

This clonotype was detected once. The CDR3 is CASRNGQYNGELFF. The CDR3 nucleotides read TGTGCCAGCAGGAATGGACAGTATAACGGGGAGCTGTTTTTT. The rearrangement joins TRBV5-8 to TRBJ2-2, with D possibly TRBD1 on 6 matching bases. Germline CDR1 is SGHTS and CDR2 is YDEGEE. The CDR3 is 14 amino acids. V lost 5 bases and J 7 bases, leaving 15 bases between the germline ends.

This clonotype was seen once. This chain joins TRBV20-1 and TRBJ1-2; unclear D gene. This CDR3 has 13 amino acids. Germline CDR1 DFQATT, CDR2 SNEGSKA (reference sequence). V gave up 6 bases and J gave up 3 bases, with 14 bases separating them. CDR3 DNA: TGCAGTGCAAAAAATACATGGGACTATGGCTACACCTTC. It translates to CSAKNTWDYGYTF.

This clonotype was counted many times. The V call is TRBV6-1, the J call TRBJ2-7; 7 nucleotides align to TRBD1. Trimming at V came to 7 bases and at J to 4 bases, leaving 10 bases not matched to a gene. The CDR3 spans 14 residues. CDR1 is MNHNS and CDR2 is SASEGT in the germline V gene. CDR3 DNA sequence: TGTGCCAGCACCTCGGGACAGTTTAGATACGAGCAGTACTTC. Translating gives CASTSGQFRYEQYF.

This clonotype turned up a few times. The genes are TRBV29-1 and TRBJ2-7; D not resolved. V was trimmed by 4 bases and J by 5 bases, leaving 12 bases between them. The length of the CDR3 is 12 residues. Germline V lookup: CDR1 SQVTM, CDR2 ANQGSEA. CDR3 amino acids: CSVVGNGHEQYF. CDR3 bases: TGCAGCGTTGTAGGGAACGGCCACGAGCAGTACTTC.

The gene calls are TRBV20-1 and TRBJ1-5; no clear D gene. CDR1 is DFQATT and CDR2 is SNEGSKA in the germline V gene (reference sequence). The CDR3 sequence is 12 residues long. V gave up 6 bases and J gave up 4 bases, with 10 bases separating them. CDR3 region: CSARPWNQPQHF. DNA of the CDR3: TGCAGTGCCCGTCCGTGGAATCAGCCCCAGCATTTT.

As to this clonotype: This sequence may be a read error, since a much larger clone differs from it by one base. The CDR3 DNA follows: TGTGCCAGCAGCAAGAGACCTGAGTTGGACACTGAAGCTTTCTTT. This translates into CASSKRPELDTEAFF. The chain uses TRBV7-2 and TRBJ1-1, with no clear D. The V gene lost 5 bases and the J gene lost 3 bases, with 16 bases spanning the gap. The CDR3 is 15 residues long. The V gene's germline CDR1 is SGHTA and CDR2 FQGNSA.